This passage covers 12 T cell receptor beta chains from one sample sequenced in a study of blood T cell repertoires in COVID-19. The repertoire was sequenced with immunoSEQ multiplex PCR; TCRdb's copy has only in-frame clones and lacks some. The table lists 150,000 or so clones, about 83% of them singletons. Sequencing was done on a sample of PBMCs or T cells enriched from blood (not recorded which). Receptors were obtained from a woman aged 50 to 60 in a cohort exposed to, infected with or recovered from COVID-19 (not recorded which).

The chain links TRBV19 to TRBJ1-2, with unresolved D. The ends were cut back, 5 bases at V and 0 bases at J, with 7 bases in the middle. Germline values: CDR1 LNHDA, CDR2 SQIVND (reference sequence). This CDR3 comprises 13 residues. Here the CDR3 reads CASSFTPNYGYTF. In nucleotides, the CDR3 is TGTGCCAGTAGTTTTACACCTAACTATGGCTACACCTTC.

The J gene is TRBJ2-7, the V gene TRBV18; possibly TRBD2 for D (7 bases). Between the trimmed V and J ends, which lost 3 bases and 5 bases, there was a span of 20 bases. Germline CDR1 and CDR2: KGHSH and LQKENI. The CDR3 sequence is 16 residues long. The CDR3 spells CASSPGHKTGLHEQYF. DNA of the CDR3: TGTGCCAGCTCACCGGGACACAAAACGGGACTACACGAGCAGTACTTC.

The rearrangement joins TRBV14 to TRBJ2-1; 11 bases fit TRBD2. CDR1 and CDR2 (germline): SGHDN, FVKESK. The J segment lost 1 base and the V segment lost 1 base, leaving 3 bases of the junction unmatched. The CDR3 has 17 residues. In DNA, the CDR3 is TGTGCCAGCAGCCAAGGGACTAGCGGGCCATCCTACAATGAGCAGTTCTTC. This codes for CASSQGTSGPSYNEQFF.

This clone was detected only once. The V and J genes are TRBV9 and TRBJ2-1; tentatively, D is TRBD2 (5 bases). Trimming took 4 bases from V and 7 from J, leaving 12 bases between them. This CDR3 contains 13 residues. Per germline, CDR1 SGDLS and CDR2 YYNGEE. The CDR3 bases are TGTGCCAGCAGCCGTGAGGGAGTGAATGAGCAGTTCTTC. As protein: CASSREGVNEQFF. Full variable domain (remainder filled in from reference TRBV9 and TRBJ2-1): DSGVTQTPKHLITATGQRVTLRCSPRSGDLSVYWYQQSLDQGLQFLIQYYNGEERAKGNILERFSAQQFPDLHSELNLSSLELGDSALYFCASSREGVNEQFFGPGTRLTVL.

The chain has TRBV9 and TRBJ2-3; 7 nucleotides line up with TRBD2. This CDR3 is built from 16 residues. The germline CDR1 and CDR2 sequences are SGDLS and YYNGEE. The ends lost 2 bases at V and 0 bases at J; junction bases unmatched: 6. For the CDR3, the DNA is TGTGCCAGCAGCGTCACGAGCGGGACTAGCACAGATACGCAGTATTTT. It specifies CASSVTSGTSTDTQYF.

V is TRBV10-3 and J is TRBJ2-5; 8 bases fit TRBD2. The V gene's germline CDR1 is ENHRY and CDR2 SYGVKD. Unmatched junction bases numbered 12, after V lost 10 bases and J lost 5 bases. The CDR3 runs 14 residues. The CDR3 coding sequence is TGTGCCACCCATCGGGGGGGCGTTGAGGAGACCCAGTACTTC. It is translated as CATHRGGVEETQYF.

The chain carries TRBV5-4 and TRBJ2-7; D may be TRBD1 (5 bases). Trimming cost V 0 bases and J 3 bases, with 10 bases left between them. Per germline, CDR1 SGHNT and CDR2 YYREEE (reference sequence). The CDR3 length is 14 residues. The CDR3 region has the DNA TGTGCCAGCAGCTTGGGACAGAGAAACTACGAGCAGTACTTC. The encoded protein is CASSLGQRNYEQYF. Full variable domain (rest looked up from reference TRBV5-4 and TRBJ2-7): ETGVTQSPTHLIKTRGQQVTLRCSSQSGHNTVSWYQQALGQGPQFIFQYYREEENGRGNFPPRFSGLQFPNYSSELNVNALELDDSALYLCASSLGQRNYEQYFGPGTRLTVT.

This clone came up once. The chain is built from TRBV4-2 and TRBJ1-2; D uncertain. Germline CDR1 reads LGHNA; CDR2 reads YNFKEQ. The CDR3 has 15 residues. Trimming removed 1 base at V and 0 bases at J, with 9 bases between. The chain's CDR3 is CASSQASRANYGYTF. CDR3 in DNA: TGTGCCAGCAGCCAAGCCTCGAGGGCTAACTATGGCTACACCTTC.

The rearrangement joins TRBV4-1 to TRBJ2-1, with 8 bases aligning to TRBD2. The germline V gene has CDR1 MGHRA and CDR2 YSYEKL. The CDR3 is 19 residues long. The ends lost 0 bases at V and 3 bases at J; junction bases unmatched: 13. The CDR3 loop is CASSQDRSSGARNYNEQFF. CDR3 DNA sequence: TGCGCCAGCAGCCAAGATCGGAGTAGCGGGGCGCGAAACTACAATGAGCAGTTCTTC.

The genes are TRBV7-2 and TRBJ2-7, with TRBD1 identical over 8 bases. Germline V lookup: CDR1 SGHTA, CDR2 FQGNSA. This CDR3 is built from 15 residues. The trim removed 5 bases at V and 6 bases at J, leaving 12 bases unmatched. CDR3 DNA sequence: TGTGCCAGCAGCCCCAGACCGGACAGGGCCTCCGAGCAGTACTTC. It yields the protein CASSPRPDRASEQYF.

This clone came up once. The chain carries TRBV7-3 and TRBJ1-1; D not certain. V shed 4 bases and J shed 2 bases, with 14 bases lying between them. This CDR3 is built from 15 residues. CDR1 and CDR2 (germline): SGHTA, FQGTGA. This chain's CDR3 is CASSSEHHVNTEAFF. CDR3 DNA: TGTGCCAGCAGCTCCGAGCATCATGTAAACACTGAAGCTTTCTTT.

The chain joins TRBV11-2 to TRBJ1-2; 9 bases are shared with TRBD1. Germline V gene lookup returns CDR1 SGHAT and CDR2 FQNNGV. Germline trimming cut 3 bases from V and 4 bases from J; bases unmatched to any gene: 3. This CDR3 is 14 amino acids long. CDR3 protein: CASSFGTGTYGYTF. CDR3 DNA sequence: TGTGCCAGCAGCTTCGGGACAGGGACCTATGGCTACACCTTC.